The sequence of this T cell receptor (beta chain) was determined in a study of control samples from healthy donors and cancer patients. The table came from immunoSEQ multiplex PCR; TCRdb's copy has only in-frame clones and leaves some out. This table holds fewer than 200,000 clones, about 95% found once. This clone is a singleton in its sample. There are 14 residues in the CDR3. Germline V lookup: CDR1 LNHDA, CDR2 SQIVND (reference sequence). V was cut by 7 bases and J by 0 bases, with 12 bases left in between. This sequence was found in a man aged 60 to 69 with colorectal cancer. This chain uses TRBV19 with TRBJ1-1; D may be TRBD1 (5 bases). Sequenced input: PBMCs. CDR3 residues: CASIAGAVNTEAFF. CDR3 nucleotides: TGTGCCAGTATAGCCGGGGCGGTGAACACTGAAGCTTTCTTT.